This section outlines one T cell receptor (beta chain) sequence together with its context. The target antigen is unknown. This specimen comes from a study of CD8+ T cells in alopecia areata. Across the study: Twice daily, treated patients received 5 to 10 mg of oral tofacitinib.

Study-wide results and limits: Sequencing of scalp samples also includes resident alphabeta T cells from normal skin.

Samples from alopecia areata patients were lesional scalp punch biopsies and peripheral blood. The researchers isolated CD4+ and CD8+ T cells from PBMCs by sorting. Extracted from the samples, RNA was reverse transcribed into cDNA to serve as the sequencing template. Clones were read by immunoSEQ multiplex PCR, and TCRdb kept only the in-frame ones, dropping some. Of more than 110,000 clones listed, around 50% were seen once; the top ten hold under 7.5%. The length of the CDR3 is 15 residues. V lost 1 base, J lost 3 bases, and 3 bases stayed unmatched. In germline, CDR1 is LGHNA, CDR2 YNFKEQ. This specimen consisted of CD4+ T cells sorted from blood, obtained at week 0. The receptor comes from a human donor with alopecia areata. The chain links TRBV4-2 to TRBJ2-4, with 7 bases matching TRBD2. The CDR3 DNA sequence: TGTGCCAGCAGCCAAGTGGGGGAGGGCAAAAACATTCAGTACTTC. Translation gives CASSQVGEGKNIQYF.